Following are 27 T cell receptor beta chains from one sample sequenced in a study of blood T cell repertoires in COVID-19. Repertoires were generated with immunoSEQ multiplex PCR, while TCRdb's copy carries only in-frame clones and drops some. The sample has roughly 250,000 clones, 84% seen once. The sample consisted of peripheral blood. The origin of the receptors is a human donor in a cohort sampled during active COVID-19.

V gene TRBV19 combines with J gene TRBJ2-3; a weak D match, TRBD2 (7 bases). V was clipped by 3 bases and J by 10 bases, with 11 bases between them. This CDR3 is built from 12 residues. CDR1 LNHDA and CDR2 SQIVND come from the germline V gene (reference sequence). Here the CDR3 DNA reads TGTGCCAGTAGTATCCCGGGGGGCGCGCAGTATTTT. Translating it yields CASSIPGGAQYF.

This chain connects TRBV20-1 to TRBJ1-1; D unresolved. The CDR3 extends over 12 amino acids. CDR1 is DFQATT, CDR2 SNEGSKA, per germline (reference sequence). The V end was cut by 3 bases, the J end by 4 bases, with 9 bases between. In DNA, the CDR3 is TGCAGTGCTAGTGGGGAGGGCACTGAAGCTTTCTTT. Encoded protein: CSASGEGTEAFF.

This clone was seen just once. The V call is TRBV11-1, the J call TRBJ2-2, with a weak D call TRBD2 (5 bases). The CDR3 has 15 residues. With 6 bases removed from V and 1 base from J, the gap between germline ends came to 12 bases. Germline CDR1 is SGHAT and CDR2 is FQDESV (reference sequence). The CDR3 region is CASRLTRVNTGELFF. The CDR3 DNA is TGTGCCAGCAGGCTCACGAGGGTGAACACCGGGGAGCTGTTTTTT.

This chain connects TRBV25-1 to TRBJ2-1, with 14 bases matching TRBD2. The junction had 6 bases not matched to a gene; V was cut back by 5 bases and J by 6 bases. CDR3 length equals 16 residues. Germline CDR1 is MGHDK and CDR2 is SYGVNS. CDR3 sequence: CASSKPGTSGSNEQFF. The DNA of the CDR3 is TGTGCCAGCAGTAAACCCGGGACTAGCGGGAGCAATGAGCAGTTCTTC.

This chain links TRBV18 with TRBJ1-6; tentatively, D is TRBD1 (5 bases). CDR1 is KGHSH and CDR2 is LQKENI in the germline V gene. The CDR3 has 16 residues. V lost 3 bases and J 6 bases, leaving 15 bases between the germline ends. CDR3 protein: CASSPRGTQINSPLHF. The CDR3 DNA sequence: TGTGCCAGCTCACCGCGCGGGACGCAGATTAATTCACCCCTCCACTTT.

This sequence joins TRBV7-2 and TRBJ2-5; TRBD2 matches at 12 bases. CDR3 length: 16 residues. Looked up from germline, CDR1 is SGHTA and CDR2 is FQGNSA. V lost 5 bases and J lost 4; bases outside the gene matches: 8. The CDR3 DNA reads TGTGCCAGCAGCGAACGTAGACTAGCGGGGGTAGAGACCCAGTACTTC. Protein: CASSERRLAGVETQYF.

This sequence joins TRBV18 and TRBJ1-4; D is perhaps TRBD1 (6 bases). The CDR3 consists of 15 residues. Trimming took off 4 bases at V and 6 bases at J, with 15 bases between the two ends. Per the germline V gene, CDR1 is KGHSH and CDR2 is LQKENI. CDR3 bases: TGTGCCAGCTCACGCATCAGGGGCGGCGATGAAAAACTGTTTTTT. The encoded protein is CASSRIRGGDEKLFF. Full variable domain (outside the CDR3, taken from reference TRBV18 and TRBJ1-4): NAGVMQNPRHLVRRRGQEARLRCSPMKGHSHVYWYRQLPEEGLKFMVYLQKENIIDESGMPKERFSAEFPKEGPSILRIQQVVRGDSAAYFCASSRIRGGDEKLFFGSGTQLSVL.

This rearrangement joins TRBV6-5 to TRBJ1-2; D gene unclear. Germline values: CDR1 MNHEY, CDR2 SVGAGI. Trimming shortened V by 3 bases and J by 7 bases, and 18 bases separated the two germline ends. The CDR3 spans 15 residues. The CDR3 reads CASSYGRTMAGGYTF. As DNA, the CDR3 is TGTGCCAGCAGTTATGGGAGGACGATGGCGGGTGGCTACACCTTC.

The chain carries TRBV5-8 and TRBJ2-3; maybe TRBD2 (5 bases). Trimming removed 4 bases at V and 0 bases at J, with 15 bases between. This CDR3 is 16 amino acids long. The germline gives CDR1 SGHTS, CDR2 YDEGEE. The DNA of the CDR3 is TGTGCCAGCAGCCCCGGGTCGGGAACCAGCACAGATACGCAGTATTTT. This sequence encodes CASSPGSGTSTDTQYF.

The rearrangement joins TRBV19 to TRBJ1-2; 11 nucleotides agree with TRBD1. CDR3 length: 15 residues. V shed 3 bases, J shed 5 bases, and the junction held 5 bases outside the gene matches. The germline CDR1 and CDR2 sequences are LNHDA and SQIVND (reference sequence). The CDR3 sequence: CASSIPGQGVYGYTF. For the CDR3, the DNA is TGTGCCAGTAGTATTCCGGGACAGGGGGTTTATGGCTACACCTTC.

This rearrangement joins TRBV20-1 to TRBJ2-3; 7 bases fit TRBD1. The ends lost 3 bases at V and 4 bases at J; junction bases unmatched: 10. The CDR3 loop spans 15 amino acids. CDR1 is DFQATT, CDR2 SNEGSKA, per germline (reference sequence). The CDR3 protein is CSASPGTASPDTQYF. For the CDR3, the DNA is TGCAGTGCTAGTCCCGGGACAGCGTCCCCAGATACGCAGTATTTT.

This chain links TRBV6-1 with TRBJ2-3; weak D call: TRBD1 (7 bases). The CDR3 runs to 16 residues. Trimming took 1 base from V and 3 from J, leaving 14 bases between them. Germline CDR1 and CDR2: MNHNS and SASEGT. The CDR3 protein is CASSEVQGEVTDTQYF. As DNA, the CDR3 is TGTGCCAGCAGTGAAGTGCAGGGGGAGGTAACAGATACGCAGTATTTT.

The genes are TRBV10-3 and TRBJ1-3; 7 positions match TRBD1. The CDR3 runs to 14 residues. Trimming at V came to 5 bases and at J to 5 bases, leaving 6 bases not matched to a gene. Germline assignment: CDR1 ENHRY and CDR2 SYGVKD. The CDR3 spells CAISKGDSRNTIYF. CDR3 bases: TGTGCCATCAGTAAAGGGGACAGCCGAAACACCATATATTTT.

The chain recombines TRBV4-1 with TRBJ2-1, with D possibly being TRBD2 (5 bases). CDR1 is MGHRA and CDR2 is YSYEKL in the germline V gene. Trimming removed 5 bases from V and 0 bases from J, with 11 bases in between. The CDR3 is 15 residues long. CDR3 region: CASSEVGSSYNEQFF. The CDR3 nucleotides are TGCGCCAGCAGCGAAGTGGGGAGCTCCTACAATGAGCAGTTCTTC.

This chain connects TRBV13 to TRBJ1-5; a possible D gene is TRBD1 (6 bases). In germline, CDR1 is PRHDT, CDR2 FYEKMQ (reference sequence). The CDR3 sequence is 15 residues long. V gave up 5 bases and J gave up 0 bases, with 11 bases separating them. CDR3 in DNA: TGTGCCAGCAGCCGCCGGGACACTAGCAATCAGCCCCAGCATTTT. Protein: CASSRRDTSNQPQHF.

The genes are TRBV12-3 or TRBV12-4 and TRBJ1-2; maybe TRBD1 (5 bases). CDR3 length equals 13 residues. V was shortened by 6 bases and J by 7 bases, with 15 bases between the two germline ends. The CDR3 region has the DNA TGTGCCAGCAGCCGATCAGGGTCGATTGGCTACACCTTC. Translated, it gives CASSRSGSIGYTF.

This clone was found once. V usage is TRBV7-2 and J usage is TRBJ2-5, with D possibly being TRBD2 (5 bases). In germline, CDR1 is SGHTA, CDR2 FQGNSA. V was shortened by 7 bases and J by 5 bases, with 17 bases between the two germline ends. The CDR3 sequence is 14 residues long. In DNA form, the CDR3 reads TGTGCCAGCACCCCAGGCGGGCAAGGGGAGACCCAGTACTTC. Protein product: CASTPGGQGETQYF. The full variable domain, in which reference TRBV7-2 and TRBJ2-5 provide the parts outside the CDR3, is GAGVSQSPSNKVTEKGKDVELRCDPISGHTALYWYRQSLGQGLEFLIYFQGNSAPDKSGLPSDRFSAERTGGSVSTLTIQRTQQEDSAVYLCASTPGGQGETQYFGPGTRLLVL.

The chain is built from TRBV4-3 and TRBJ2-7; tentative D call: TRBD2 (6 bases). Trimming took 4 bases from V and 2 from J, leaving 15 bases between them. The CDR3 runs to 15 residues. CDR1 is LGHNA and CDR2 is YSLEER in the germline V gene. CDR3 sequence (DNA): TGCGCCAGCAGCCTGCAAGCTCGGGGGACCTACGAGCAGTACTTC. Protein product: CASSLQARGTYEQYF.

The rearrangement joins TRBV13 to TRBJ1-6; 9 bases agree with TRBD1. CDR1 is PRHDT and CDR2 is FYEKMQ in the germline V gene (reference sequence). Trimming removed 5 bases from V and 6 bases from J; junction bases left unmatched: 2. CDR3 length equals 14 residues. In DNA form, the CDR3 reads TGTGCCAGCAGCACGGGACAGGGTAATTCACCCCTCCACTTT. This translates into CASSTGQGNSPLHF.

This clone was observed a handful of times. The gene calls are TRBV30 and TRBJ1-2; tentative D call: TRBD1 (5 bases). The ends were cut back, 0 bases at V and 3 bases at J, with 17 bases in the middle. The CDR3 runs 16 residues. CDR1 and CDR2 (germline): GTSNPN, SVGIG (reference sequence). CDR3 loop: CAWSVPRVKVHYGYTF. DNA of the CDR3: TGTGCCTGGAGTGTCCCCAGGGTCAAGGTCCACTATGGCTACACCTTC.

This clone was seen a single time. The chain joins TRBV4-2 to TRBJ2-3; 7 nucleotides align to TRBD2. Trimming removed 2 bases from V and 2 bases from J; junction bases left unmatched: 7. This CDR3 has 16 residues. In germline, CDR1 is LGHNA, CDR2 YNFKEQ. DNA of the CDR3: TGTGCCAGCAGCCAAACACCGGGACTAAACACAGATACGCAGTATTTT. Translation gives CASSQTPGLNTDTQYF.

The rearrangement uses TRBV5-1 and TRBJ2-7; 9 nucleotides match TRBD1. Germline loops: CDR1 SGHRS, CDR2 YFSETQ. This CDR3 has 14 residues. Trimming cost V 3 bases and J 4 bases; bases outside gene matches: 5. The CDR3 is CASSSTGGGYEQYF. The CDR3 bases are TGCGCCAGCAGCTCGACAGGGGGAGGGTACGAGCAGTACTTC.

This rearrangement joins TRBV5-1 to TRBJ2-1, with D uncertain. The CDR3 consists of 15 residues. V was shortened by 0 bases and J by 8 bases, with 15 bases between the two germline ends. CDR1 and CDR2 (germline): SGHRS, YFSETQ. CDR3 residues: CASSLVGRFADEQFF. The DNA for the CDR3 is TGCGCCAGCAGCTTGGTCGGCAGGTTTGCTGATGAGCAGTTCTTC.

The chain links TRBV6-6 to TRBJ1-2; TRBD1 might be the D (6 bases). The CDR3 is 14 residues long. The V gene lost 5 bases and the J gene lost 4 bases, with 14 bases spanning the gap. The V gene's germline CDR1 is MNHNY and CDR2 SVGAGI (reference sequence). The CDR3 nucleotides read TGTGCCAGCAGTCATATACAGGGCGTCTATGGCTACACCTTC. Encoded protein: CASSHIQGVYGYTF.

The count of this clone is one. The CDR3 reads CASSYTRQGKNTGELFF. The CDR3, as DNA: TGCGCCAGCAGCTACACCCGACAGGGGAAGAACACCGGGGAGCTGTTTTTT. The chain couples TRBV5-1 to TRBJ2-2, with TRBD1 matching over 8 bases. The V gene's germline CDR1 is SGHRS and CDR2 YFSETQ. This CDR3 comprises 17 residues. V shed 3 bases and J 1 base; nucleotides not matched to a gene: 8.

CDR3 coding DNA: TGCGCCAGCAGCCAGCAACTAGCGGGGGGCACCGGGGAGCTGTTTTTT. It translates to CASSQQLAGGTGELFF. The genes are TRBV4-3 and TRBJ2-2, with 12 bases identical to TRBD2. CDR1 and CDR2 from the germline V gene are LGHNA and YSLEER. The CDR3 length is 16 residues. The junction had 3 bases not matched to a gene; V was cut back by 3 bases and J by 4 bases.

This clone appeared a few times. The chain combines TRBV19 with TRBJ2-7, with TRBD1 matching over 11 bases. The length of the CDR3 is 14 residues. The V gene's germline CDR1 is LNHDA and CDR2 SQIVND (reference sequence). Trimming cost V 3 bases and J 6 bases; bases outside gene matches: 4. The CDR3 DNA reads TGTGCCAGTAGTATGGCCGGGACAGGGGGCGAGCAGTACTTC. It specifies CASSMAGTGGEQYF.